Shown below are 9 T cell receptor beta chains from a single sample sequenced in a study of T cells after yellow fever vaccination. MiXCR, run by TCRdb on the 5' RACE reads, gives a single entry per CDR3 protein. Of 120,000 or so distinct CDR3 sequences detected, 13% to 15% appear once; the ten largest clones hold roughly 41%. The sequences come from CD8+ T cells sorted from PBMCs, collected 5 days after the yellow fever booster vaccination. These receptors came from a man aged 18 to 30 who received the YFV17D yellow fever vaccine.

The sample holds one count of this clonotype. The chain carries TRBV19 and TRBJ1-2, with D perhaps matching TRBD1 (6 bases). CDR1 and CDR2 from the germline V gene are LNHDA and SQIVND (reference sequence). Trimming left V 4 bases short and J 3 bases short, with 15 bases between. The CDR3 is 15 amino acids. CDR3 amino acids: CASSTHRVQDYGYTF. CDR3 bases: TGTGCCAGTAGTACCCACAGGGTTCAGGACTATGGCTACACCTTC.

This clonotype was observed a handful of times. The chain has TRBV5-6 and TRBJ1-3, with no clear D. This CDR3 has 11 amino acids. Trimming shortened V by 4 bases and J by 7 bases, and 6 bases separated the two germline ends. Germline V gene data show CDR1 as SGHDT and CDR2 as YYEEEE. Written as DNA, the CDR3 is TGTGCCAGCAGCCTCTGGAACACCATATATTTT. This codes for CASSLWNTIYF.

This clonotype has a handful of counts. The chain combines TRBV4-1 with TRBJ1-2, with D hard to call. Trimming removed 4 bases at V and 8 bases at J, with 23 bases between. The CDR3 has 16 residues. Germline V gene data show CDR1 as MGHRA and CDR2 as YSYEKL. CDR3 protein: CASSLHREGFGTGYTF. In nucleotides, the CDR3 is TGCGCCAGCAGCCTCCATCGGGAGGGCTTTGGTACGGGCTACACCTTC.

V and J are TRBV5-8 and TRBJ1-2, with a weak D call TRBD1 (5 bases). Germline values: CDR1 SGHTS, CDR2 YDEGEE. V lost 4 bases and J 5 bases, leaving 15 bases between the germline ends. The CDR3 totals 14 residues. CDR3 DNA sequence: TGTGCCAGCAGCGTCGACCACGGGACTTATGGCTACACCTTC. This translates into CASSVDHGTYGYTF.

The chain is built from TRBV6-5 and TRBJ2-1; perhaps TRBD2 as D (5 bases). Germline V CDR1 and CDR2: MNHEY, SVGAGI. V was trimmed by 0 bases and J by 0 bases, leaving 6 bases between them. The CDR3 runs to 15 residues. The DNA of the CDR3 is TGTGCCAGCAGTTACTCGACTAACTCCTACAATGAGCAGTTCTTC. It codes for CASSYSTNSYNEQFF.

The V and J genes are TRBV6-6 and TRBJ1-5; D is perhaps TRBD1 (5 bases). The germline V gene encodes CDR1 MNHNY and CDR2 SVGAGI (reference sequence). V was cut by 5 bases and J by 7 bases, with 15 bases left in between. This CDR3 spans 14 amino acids. CDR3: CASSRSGFEQPQHF. The CDR3 region has the DNA TGTGCCAGCAGTAGGTCAGGGTTTGAGCAGCCCCAGCATTTT.

For the CDR3, the DNA is TGTGCCAGCAGTTACGGGACAGGGCGATTTAACACCGGGGAGCTGTTTTTT. Residues: CASSYGTGRFNTGELFF. This chain links TRBV6-5 with TRBJ2-2; 9 nucleotides agree with TRBD1. Germline CDR1 MNHEY, CDR2 SVGAGI. This CDR3 region has 17 residues. Trimming cost V 2 bases and J 2 bases; bases outside gene matches: 6.

This chain links TRBV27 with TRBJ2-7; no definite D call. The CDR3 runs 14 residues. Trimming shortened V by 3 bases and J by 0 bases, and 9 bases separated the two germline ends. Per germline, CDR1 MNHEY and CDR2 SMNVEV (reference sequence). CDR3 in amino acids: CASSFGPSSYEQYF. In nucleotides, the CDR3 is TGTGCCAGCAGTTTCGGACCTTCCTCCTACGAGCAGTACTTC.

There are a few counts of this clonotype. V gene TRBV7-6 combines with J gene TRBJ2-5, with TRBD2 identical over 11 bases. The CDR3 is made up of 16 amino acids. Germline V gene data show CDR1 as SGHVS and CDR2 as FNYEAQ. V trimming: 2 bases; J trimming: 5 bases; junction bases outside the gene matches: 7. CDR3 sequence (DNA): TGTGCCAGCAGCTTACCCACTAGCGGGGGATGGGAGACCCAGTACTTC. As protein: CASSLPTSGGWETQYF. Filled out from reference TRBV7-6 and TRBJ2-5, the complete variable domain reads GAGVSQSPRYKVTKRGQDVALRCDPISGHVSLYWYRQALGQGPEFLTYFNYEAQQDKSGLPNDRFSAERPEGSISTLTIQRTEQRDSAMYRCASSLPTSGGWETQYFGPGTRLLVL.